Below are 20 T cell receptor beta chains sequenced from a single sample in a study of shared clonotypes between healthy human individuals. Repertoires were generated with immunoSEQ multiplex PCR, while TCRdb's copy carries only in-frame clones and drops some. The sample has more than 1.2 million clones; 98% are singletons. The sample comprised naive CD4+ T cells sorted from blood. The subset here: CD45RA+ positively selected. These receptors originate from a man aged 25 to 40 in good health.

In nucleotides, the CDR3 is TGTGCCACCAGCAGAGATCATGGGGGGATGACCGATGAGCAGTTCTTC. Residues: CATSRDHGGMTDEQFF. The rearrangement joins TRBV15 to TRBJ2-1, with D possibly being TRBD2 (6 bases). Germline V gives CDR1 LNHNV, CDR2 YYDKDF (reference sequence). The CDR3 covers 16 residues. V was pared by 0 bases and J by 8 bases, with 17 bases between.

V is TRBV7-7 and J is TRBJ2-1, with unresolved D. The CDR3 is made up of 11 amino acids. Germline V gene lookup returns CDR1 SSHAT and CDR2 FNYEAQ (reference sequence). V lost 1 base and J lost 6, with 1 base in between. CDR3 coding DNA: TGTGCCAGCAGCTTAGTCAATGAGCAGTTCTTC. As protein: CASSLVNEQFF. Complete variable domain (other parts from reference TRBV7-7 and TRBJ2-1): GAGVSQSPRYKVTKRGQDVTLRCDPISSHATLYWYQQALGQGPEFLTYFNYEAQPDKSGLPSDRFSAERPEGSISTLTIQRTEQRDSAMYRCASSLVNEQFFGPGTRLTVL.

Details on this clone: Other DNA sequences within the sample encode an identical CDR3. This CDR3 reads CASSPGTPNTGELFF. As DNA, the CDR3 is TGCGCCAGCAGCCCCGGGACGCCGAACACCGGGGAGCTGTTTTTT. V usage is TRBV5-1 and J usage is TRBJ2-2; possibly TRBD1 or TRBD2 for D (5 bases each). Trimming took 4 bases from V and 0 from J, leaving 10 bases between them. From germline, CDR1 is SGHRS and CDR2 YFSETQ. The CDR3 has 15 amino acids.

This chain links TRBV6-5 with TRBJ2-1; 14 positions agree with TRBD2. Germline assignment: CDR1 MNHEY and CDR2 SVGAGI. V lost 6 bases, J lost 9 bases, and 4 bases stayed unmatched. The CDR3 totals 14 residues. CDR3 residues: CASRLGLAGGEQFF. CDR3 nucleotides: TGTGCCAGCAGACTAGGACTAGCGGGAGGTGAGCAGTTCTTC.

This chain uses TRBV28 with TRBJ2-1, with 9 bases aligning to TRBD1. CDR1 is MDHEN and CDR2 is SYDVKM in the germline V gene. V was clipped by 6 bases and J by 4 bases; unmatched bases: 22. This CDR3 is built from 20 residues. Here the CDR3 reads CASRPRRKLRQGGIYNEQFF. In DNA, the CDR3 is TGTGCCAGCAGACCGCGCCGAAAACTTCGACAGGGGGGGATATACAATGAGCAGTTCTTC.

The chain couples TRBV29-1 to TRBJ2-7, with 7 nucleotides matching TRBD1. The CDR3 length is 14 residues. Trimming cost V 4 bases and J 3 bases; bases outside gene matches: 9. From germline, CDR1 is SQVTM and CDR2 ANQGSEA. For the CDR3, the DNA is TGCAGCGTTGCCCACCTGGGACAGAACTACGAGCAGTACTTC. Its protein product is CSVAHLGQNYEQYF.

This chain connects TRBV27 to TRBJ2-7, with D perhaps TRBD2 (6 bases). Trimming removed 5 bases at V and 0 bases at J, with 11 bases between. The CDR3 is 14 residues long. Germline V lookup: CDR1 MNHEY, CDR2 SMNVEV (reference sequence). Here the CDR3 reads CASSGGLGSYEQYF. The CDR3 DNA reads TGTGCCAGCAGTGGGGGACTTGGCTCCTACGAGCAGTACTTC.

The chain recombines TRBV5-5 with TRBJ2-7; D remains unclear. Germline CDR1 is SGHKS and CDR2 is YYEKEE (reference sequence). This CDR3 has 15 residues. V shed 0 bases and J shed 3 bases, with 13 bases lying between them. The CDR3 spells CASSLAIFSLYEQYF. As DNA, the CDR3 is TGTGCCAGCAGCTTGGCCATTTTCAGCCTCTACGAGCAGTACTTC.

The rearrangement joins TRBV2 to TRBJ2-7; D is undetermined. This CDR3 has 13 amino acids. Trimming took off 7 bases at V and 1 base at J, with 11 bases between the two ends. Per the germline V gene, CDR1 is SNHLY and CDR2 is FYNNEI. Here the CDR3 reads CASIGKGSYEQYF. The CDR3 DNA sequence: TGTGCCAGCATAGGGAAGGGATCCTACGAGCAGTACTTC.

The chain links TRBV5-1 to TRBJ1-5; D is uncertain. Germline CDR1 SGHRS, CDR2 YFSETQ. Trimming pared 0 bases from V and 9 bases from J, leaving 10 bases between. CDR3 length: 13 residues. The CDR3 nucleotides are TGCGCCAGCAGCTTGGCCGGCCGGTCGCCCCAGCATTTT. Amino acids: CASSLAGRSPQHF.

This clone appeared a single time. Other nucleotide sequences from this sample produce the same CDR3. The chain combines TRBV18 with TRBJ2-1; TRBD2 is a possible D gene (6 bases). CDR3 length: 16 residues. V lost 0 bases to trimming and J lost 0 bases, with 9 bases between them. The germline V gene has CDR1 KGHSH and CDR2 LQKENI. The CDR3 sequence: CASSPPGLSSYNEQFF. CDR3 DNA sequence: TGTGCCAGCTCACCACCGGGACTCAGCTCCTACAATGAGCAGTTCTTC. Filled out from reference TRBV18 and TRBJ2-1, the complete variable domain reads NAGVMQNPRHLVRRRGQEARLRCSPMKGHSHVYWYRQLPEEGLKFMVYLQKENIIDESGMPKERFSAEFPKEGPSILRIQQVVRGDSAAYFCASSPPGLSSYNEQFFGPGTRLTVL.

Notes on this clone: Because the CDR3's place on the DNA is in doubt, the DNA is left out and the CDR3 is given as listed by TCRdb. This CDR3 reads CASSSSPPRGSEKLFF. The chain links TRBV28 to TRBJ1-4; the table's TRBD1 call for D was not verified on the DNA. Per germline, CDR1 MDHEN and CDR2 SYDVKM. The CDR3 is made up of 16 amino acids, end residues included.

The chain employs TRBV9 and TRBJ2-4; D gene ambiguous. The CDR3 spans 13 residues. V was cut by 2 bases and J by 4 bases, with 7 bases left in between. CDR1 and CDR2 (germline): SGDLS, YYNGEE. This chain's CDR3 is CASSVTDKNIQYF. CDR3 bases: TGTGCCAGCAGCGTTACAGATAAAAACATTCAGTACTTC.

This chain connects TRBV7-9 to TRBJ2-7; no firm D call. V lost 1 base and J lost 0, with 10 bases in between. In germline, CDR1 is SEHNR, CDR2 FQNEAQ (reference sequence). CDR3 size: 15 residues. In DNA, the CDR3 is TGTGCCAGCAGCTTAGAGGGCAGTAGCTCCTACGAGCAGTACTTC. It translates to CASSLEGSSSYEQYF.

The chain uses TRBV10-1 and TRBJ2-5; D is undetermined. From germline, CDR1 is WNHNN and CDR2 SYGVQD (reference sequence). The CDR3 has 14 amino acids. V lost 3 bases, J lost 3 bases, and 11 bases lay in between. CDR3 DNA: TGCGCCAGCAGTGAAAGGTTTCGGGAAGAGACCCAGTACTTC. It translates to CASSERFREETQYF.

This sequence joins TRBV5-6 and TRBJ1-5; D not resolved. Trimming took off 3 bases at V and 1 base at J, with 11 bases between the two ends. The CDR3 has 15 residues. From germline, CDR1 is SGHDT and CDR2 YYEEEE. The CDR3 DNA sequence: TGTGCCAGCAGCTCCTTAAGGGAAAGCAATCAGCCCCAGCATTTT. Translation gives CASSSLRESNQPQHF.

As for this clone: The identical CDR3 is also encoded by other nucleotide sequences in the sample. The V gene is TRBV18, the J gene TRBJ2-5; maybe TRBD1 (6 bases). V lost 0 bases and J 4 bases, leaving 9 bases between the germline ends. The CDR3 is 14 residues long. CDR1 is KGHSH, CDR2 LQKENI, per germline. The CDR3 loop reads CASSPPGQRETQYF. The CDR3 DNA is TGTGCCAGCTCACCACCCGGACAGCGAGAGACCCAGTACTTC.

The chain has TRBV13 and TRBJ2-3, with 11 nucleotides matching TRBD2. The germline V gene has CDR1 PRHDT and CDR2 FYEKMQ (reference sequence). The CDR3 covers 15 residues. J was trimmed by 1 base and V by 3 bases; bases with no gene match: 0. The CDR3 reads CASSFSGRGTDTQYF. As DNA, the CDR3 is TGTGCCAGCAGCTTTAGCGGGAGGGGCACAGATACGCAGTATTTT.

The V and J genes are TRBV6-5 and TRBJ2-7, with TRBD2 identical over 8 bases. The length of the CDR3 is 12 residues. J was trimmed by 6 bases and V by 10 bases; bases with no gene match: 8. Germline V gives CDR1 MNHEY, CDR2 SVGAGI. This CDR3 is CATRAGALEQYF. CDR3 bases: TGTGCCACCCGAGCGGGAGCTCTCGAGCAGTACTTC.

The chain carries TRBV18 and TRBJ2-1, with D unclear. V was shortened by 6 bases and J by 2 bases, with 11 bases between the two germline ends. From germline, CDR1 is KGHSH and CDR2 LQKENI. The CDR3 has 14 residues. CDR3 DNA: TGTGCCAGCTCTCCCGGACCCACCTACAATGAGCAGTTCTTC. It translates to CASSPGPTYNEQFF.